Only a few counts were recorded for the clone carrying this TCR beta chain. Its specificity is unknown. The data are from a study of response to subunit inactivated influenza vaccine. Points from the study as a whole: A suggestion made by the authors is that each seasonal influenza vaccination recruits few new T cells.

MiXCR, run by TCRdb on the RT-PCR reads, gives a single entry per CDR3 protein. This table has 280,000 or so distinct CDR3 sequences, 21% appearing once. The CDR3 runs 13 residues. The germline V gene has CDR1 SGHDN and CDR2 FVKESK. V lost 5 bases and J lost 4, with 11 bases in between. J is TRBJ2-5 and V is TRBV14, with a possible D match to TRBD1 (5 bases). This sample comprised PBMCs from blood, obtained about 20 months after vaccination. The clonotype originates from a man between 45 and 75 years old who received an inactivated influenza vaccine. Written as DNA, the CDR3 is TGTGCCAGCAGCAAGGCAAGGGGAGAGACCCAGTACTTC. This sequence encodes CASSKARGETQYF.